This TCR beta chain emerged from a study of cytomegalovirus exposure and HLA in healthy donors. Study-level points and caveats: The study had only CMV serostatus as immune exposure information.

The study ran its PCR with 60 Vbeta and 13 Jbeta primers. TCRdb's copy holds only in-frame clones and misses some; the assay was immunoSEQ multiplex PCR. The table records 130,000 or so clones, 75% to 85% of them present only once. Regarding donors, all were healthy bone marrow donors. In regard to this clone: Antigen specificity is unknown. Distinct nucleotide sequences in the sample also encode this CDR3.

The source is a man aged 35 to 55 in good health and CMV-seronegative. Sequences were obtained from PBMCs.

CDR3 sequence reads: CASSQDAGRDTQYF. CDR3 nucleotides: TGCGCCAGCAGCCAAGATGCGGGGCGGGATACGCAGTATTTT. This chain links TRBV4-3 with TRBJ2-3; TRBD2 might be the D (6 bases). The CDR3 has 14 residues. Germline values: CDR1 LGHNA, CDR2 YSLEER. V lost 0 bases, J lost 6 bases, and 10 bases lay in between.